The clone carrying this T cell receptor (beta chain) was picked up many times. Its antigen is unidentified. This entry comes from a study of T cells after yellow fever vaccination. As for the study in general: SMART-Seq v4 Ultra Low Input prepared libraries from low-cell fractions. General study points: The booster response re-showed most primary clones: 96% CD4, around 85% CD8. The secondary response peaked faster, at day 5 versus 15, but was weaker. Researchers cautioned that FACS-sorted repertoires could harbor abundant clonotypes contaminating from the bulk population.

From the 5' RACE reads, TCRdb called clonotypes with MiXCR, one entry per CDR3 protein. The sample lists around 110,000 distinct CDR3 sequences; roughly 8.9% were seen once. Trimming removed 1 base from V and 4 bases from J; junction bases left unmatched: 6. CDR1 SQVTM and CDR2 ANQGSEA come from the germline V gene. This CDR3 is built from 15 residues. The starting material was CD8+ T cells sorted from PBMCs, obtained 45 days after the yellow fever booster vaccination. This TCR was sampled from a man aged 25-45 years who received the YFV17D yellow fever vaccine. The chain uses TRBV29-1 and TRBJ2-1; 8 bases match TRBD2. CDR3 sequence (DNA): TGCAGCGTTGAAGTCCGACTAGCGATTTACAATGAGCAGTTCTTC. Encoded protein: CSVEVRLAIYNEQFF.